One and the same sample provided the 21 T cell receptor beta chains below, sequenced in a study of blood T cell repertoires in COVID-19. Here immunoSEQ multiplex PCR was the method, and the copy in TCRdb shows in-frame clones only, minus some. The table includes some 200,000 clones, about 86% detected once. Input material: peripheral blood. These receptors were obtained from a human donor with acute or convalescent COVID-19. The donor label of this sample is uncertain.

This rearrangement joins TRBV6-6 to TRBJ1-5; TRBD1 matches at 9 bases. V dropped 6 bases and J dropped 2; count of bases not matched to a gene: 5. The CDR3 consists of 15 residues. Germline CDR1 reads MNHNY; CDR2 reads SVGAGI (reference sequence). The CDR3 sequence is CASSQGQGGNQPQHF. The CDR3 bases are TGTGCCAGCAGCCAGGGACAGGGCGGCAATCAGCCCCAGCATTTT.

The V call is TRBV12-3 or TRBV12-4, the J call TRBJ2-3; D not resolved. Trimming took off 6 bases at V and 5 bases at J, with 6 bases between the two ends. The CDR3 has 11 residues. CDR3 nucleotides: TGTGCCAGCAGCCCAGAAGATACGCAGTATTTT. It encodes CASSPEDTQYF.

This clone was found a few times. The rearrangement uses TRBV6-5 and TRBJ1-2; no firm D call. Between the trimmed V and J ends, which lost 9 bases and 5 bases, there was a span of 22 bases. The length of the CDR3 is 15 residues. In germline, CDR1 is MNHEY, CDR2 SVGAGI. This chain's CDR3 is CASSSPVRVRYGYTF. Here the CDR3 DNA reads TGTGCCAGTTCCTCCCCTGTCCGCGTGAGATATGGCTACACCTTC.

The chain links TRBV7-2 to TRBJ1-4, with TRBD1 as a possible D gene (6 bases). The germline V gene has CDR1 SGHTA and CDR2 FQGNSA. This CDR3 has 15 residues. The germline V and J ends were trimmed by 5 bases and 8 bases, with 18 bases remaining between them. The CDR3 loop is CASSPRQGTGEKLFF. As DNA, the CDR3 is TGTGCCAGCAGCCCGCGCCAGGGGACGGGGGAAAAACTGTTTTTT. Combining the CDR3 with reference TRBV7-2 and TRBJ1-4 gives the whole variable domain GAGVSQSPSNKVTEKGKDVELRCDPISGHTALYWYRQSLGQGLEFLIYFQGNSAPDKSGLPSDRFSAERTGGSVSTLTIQRTQQEDSAVYLCASSPRQGTGEKLFFGSGTQLSVL.

The rearrangement links TRBV19 to TRBJ2-2; D is ambiguous. CDR1 and CDR2 from the germline V gene are LNHDA and SQIVND (reference sequence). V was clipped by 3 bases and J by 5 bases, with 16 bases between them. This CDR3 contains 16 residues. The CDR3 DNA is TGTGCCAGTAGTATGGTGGTCCCGCGCGGAACCGGGGAGCTGTTTTTT. Encoded protein: CASSMVVPRGTGELFF.

With respect to this clone: This clone may be a read error of a much larger clone one base away. CDR3 DNA sequence: TGTGCCAGCAGCTTAGGACAGGGGAACTATGGCTACACCTTC. It codes for CASSLGQGNYGYTF. This chain joins TRBV11-1 and TRBJ1-2; TRBD1 agrees at 8 bases. Germline CDR1 SGHAT, CDR2 FQDESV (reference sequence). Unmatched junction bases numbered 0, after V lost 1 base and J lost 2 bases. The CDR3 has 14 residues.

The chain joins TRBV13 to TRBJ2-1; a possible D gene is TRBD2 (6 bases). CDR1 PRHDT and CDR2 FYEKMQ come from the germline V gene (reference sequence). Trimming removed 1 base at V and 2 bases at J, with 12 bases between. The length of the CDR3 is 16 residues. DNA for the CDR3: TGTGCCAGCAGCTTAGCTTTAGCGGTGACCTACAATGAGCAGTTCTTC. Protein: CASSLALAVTYNEQFF.

The chain has TRBV7-9 and TRBJ2-3, with 10 positions matching TRBD2. Germline lookup yields CDR1 SEHNR and CDR2 FQNEAQ (reference sequence). The J segment lost 5 bases and the V segment lost 8 bases, leaving 10 bases of the junction unmatched. The CDR3 contains 15 residues. The chain's CDR3 is CASYPSGGAQDTQYF. CDR3 bases: TGTGCCAGCTATCCCAGCGGGGGGGCCCAAGATACGCAGTATTTT.

The V and J genes are TRBV19 and TRBJ2-2; 7 bases map to TRBD1. This CDR3 is 18 amino acids long. Germline-derived CDR1 and CDR2 are LNHDA and SQIVND (reference sequence). J was trimmed by 2 bases and V by 5 bases; bases with no gene match: 14. CDR3: CASSAEARGQTNTGELFF. DNA of the CDR3: TGTGCCAGTAGTGCGGAAGCAAGGGGACAGACAAACACCGGGGAGCTGTTTTTT. Full variable domain (rest looked up from reference TRBV19 and TRBJ2-2): DGGITQSPKYLFRKEGQNVTLSCEQNLNHDAMYWYRQDPGQGLRLIYYSQIVNDFQKGDIAEGYSVSREKKESFPLTVTSAQKNPTAFYLCASSAEARGQTNTGELFFGEGSRLTVL.

The chain carries TRBV6-5 and TRBJ1-5; D may be TRBD1 (5 bases). There are 13 residues in the CDR3. Between the trimmed V and J ends, which lost 8 bases and 4 bases, there was a span of 12 bases. Germline V gives CDR1 MNHEY, CDR2 SVGAGI. The DNA for the CDR3 is TGTGCCAGCTCGGGGGACCGAAATCAGCCCCAGCATTTT. Amino acids: CASSGDRNQPQHF.

CDR3 nucleotide sequence: TGTGCCAGCAGCTTAGCTGGGGGGGATGAAAAACTGTTTTTT. Translated, it gives CASSLAGGDEKLFF. This chain uses TRBV7-9 with TRBJ1-4; tentatively, D is TRBD1 (5 bases). Deletions cut 0 bases from V and 6 bases from J, with 8 bases between. CDR1 and CDR2 (germline): SEHNR, FQNEAQ (reference sequence). The CDR3 extends over 14 amino acids. Supplemented by reference TRBV7-9 and TRBJ1-4, the full variable domain reads DTGVSQNPRHKITKRGQNVTFRCDPISEHNRLYWYRQTLGQGPEFLTYFQNEAQLEKSRLLSDRFSAERPKGSFSTLEIQRTEQGDSAMYLCASSLAGGDEKLFFGSGTQLSVL.

The chain carries TRBV20-1 and TRBJ1-5; TRBD1 matches at 11 bases. The CDR3 extends over 17 amino acids. CDR1 and CDR2 (germline): DFQATT, SNEGSKA (reference sequence). J lost 2 bases, V lost 3 bases, and 9 bases had no gene match. The DNA for the CDR3 is TGCAGTGCTAGTACCCCGGGGGGACAGGGGGGCAATCAGCCCCAGCATTTT. Translated, it gives CSASTPGGQGGNQPQHF.

V usage is TRBV4-1 and J usage is TRBJ1-1; maybe TRBD1 (5 bases). CDR1 is MGHRA, CDR2 YSYEKL, per germline. The CDR3 loop spans 16 amino acids. Trimming took 1 base from V and 1 from J, leaving 13 bases between them. CDR3 loop: CASSQATPQGNTEAFF. As DNA, the CDR3 is TGCGCCAGCAGCCAAGCCACTCCTCAGGGGAACACTGAAGCTTTCTTT.

The CDR3 loop reads CASSFGTSGSHSYEQYF. CDR3 sequence (DNA): TGTGCCAGCAGCTTCGGGACTAGCGGGTCCCACTCCTACGAGCAGTACTTC. The chain couples TRBV7-8 to TRBJ2-7, with 12 bases identical to TRBD2. Germline assignment: CDR1 SGHVS and CDR2 FQNEAQ. The V gene end was trimmed by 3 bases and the J gene end by 0 bases; junction bases not matched to a gene: 6. The CDR3 is made up of 17 amino acids.

This chain links TRBV6-5 with TRBJ1-1; no clear D gene. From germline, CDR1 is MNHEY and CDR2 SVGAGI. The CDR3 covers 14 residues. Trimming shortened V by 7 bases and J by 5 bases, and 17 bases separated the two germline ends. This CDR3 is CASTAVGVGTEAFF. CDR3 coding DNA: TGTGCCAGCACGGCGGTGGGAGTCGGGACTGAAGCTTTCTTT.

The chain employs TRBV6-5 and TRBJ1-5; TRBD1 aligns across 8 bases. The CDR3 extends over 14 amino acids. V was pared by 7 bases and J by 9 bases, with 11 bases of the junction left unmatched. Germline CDR1 and CDR2: MNHEY and SVGAGI. The CDR3 nucleotides read TGTGCCAGCAAACTGGGACAGGTCGGTGGGCCCCAGCATTTT. Its translation: CASKLGQVGGPQHF.

This chain links TRBV5-4 with TRBJ2-7; 13 bases agree with TRBD2. Per the germline V gene, CDR1 is SGHNT and CDR2 is YYREEE (reference sequence). This CDR3 region has 15 residues. With 1 base clipped from V and 5 bases from J, the junction kept 3 bases outside the gene matches. CDR3 amino acids: CASSLFGLAGDEQYF. In DNA, the CDR3 is TGTGCCAGCAGCTTGTTCGGACTAGCGGGAGACGAGCAGTACTTC.

The chain joins TRBV7-8 to TRBJ2-2; D is unclear. Trimming cost V 1 base and J 0 bases, with 6 bases left between them. This CDR3 region has 15 residues. Looked up from germline, CDR1 is SGHVS and CDR2 is FQNEAQ. The CDR3 here is CASSLETANTGELFF. CDR3 nucleotide sequence: TGTGCCAGCAGCTTAGAAACAGCGAACACCGGGGAGCTGTTTTTT.

This sequence joins TRBV5-8 and TRBJ2-5, with TRBD2 identical over 14 bases. CDR1 SGHTS and CDR2 YDEGEE come from the germline V gene. The CDR3 consists of 16 residues. V gave up 5 bases and J gave up 1 base; unmatched junction bases: 4. The CDR3 bases are TGTGCCAGCAGAGAGGGACTAGCGGGGGCCCAAGAGACCCAGTACTTC. It translates to CASREGLAGAQETQYF.

The chain uses TRBV11-2 and TRBJ1-2; 10 bases line up with TRBD1. From germline, CDR1 is SGHAT and CDR2 FQNNGV. V trimming: 6 bases; J trimming: 0 bases; junction bases outside the gene matches: 7. This CDR3 spans 16 amino acids. In DNA, the CDR3 is TGTGCCAGCAGTCTCTCCGGGACAGGGGCTAACTATGGCTACACCTTC. Its translation: CASSLSGTGANYGYTF.

The genes are TRBV2 and TRBJ1-1, with D uncertain. Trimming removed 4 bases from V and 4 bases from J, with 13 bases in between. CDR1 SNHLY and CDR2 FYNNEI come from the germline V gene. The CDR3 totals 14 residues. The CDR3 DNA reads TGTGCCAGCAGTGTGGGAGGAGGGTCCACTGAAGCTTTCTTT. It translates to CASSVGGGSTEAFF.